Listed here are 29 T cell receptor beta chains from one sample, sequenced in a study of cytomegalovirus exposure and HLA in healthy donors listed by TCRdb under 2017. The method was the immunoSEQ multiplex PCR assay. For the multiplex PCR, a mixture combining 60 forward primers for TCR Vbeta segments and 13 reverse primers for TCR Jbeta segments was used. Entries here come from immuneACCESS through TCRdb and include only in-frame sequences with V and J called. Some clones fail to appear in such tables; in the studies checked, an unresolved V gene covers under half of the shortfall, and the cause of the remainder is unknown. The sample table shows roughly 180,000 clones, and more than 65% are seen once. The leading ten clones occupy around 1.2% of the sample. The specimen sequenced was PBMCs. These receptors all stem from a girl aged 2 to 10 in good health and CMV-seropositive.

A few counts support this clone. The chain combines TRBV4-1 with TRBJ1-5; D remains ambiguous. Germline loops: CDR1 MGHRA, CDR2 YSYEKL. Trimming cost V 1 base and J 7 bases, with 8 bases left between them. The CDR3 sequence is 13 residues long. The CDR3 bases are TGCGCCAGCAGCCAAGGAGGCGCCCAGCCCCAGCATTTT. This codes for CASSQGGAQPQHF.

V usage is TRBV28 and J usage is TRBJ2-1; 11 bases are a match to TRBD2. The CDR3 sequence is 18 residues long. Germline CDR1 MDHEN, CDR2 SYDVKM. Unmatched junction bases numbered 8, after V lost 4 bases and J lost 0 bases. CDR3 sequence: CASSSPGLAANSYNEQFF. Written as DNA, the CDR3 is TGTGCCAGCAGTTCACCGGGACTAGCGGCCAACTCCTACAATGAGCAGTTCTTC.

The chain recombines TRBV5-4 with TRBJ1-6; TRBD1 matches at 9 bases. The CDR3 runs 14 residues. V lost 5 bases and J lost 9; bases outside the gene matches: 6. Germline loops: CDR1 SGHNT, CDR2 YYREEE (reference sequence). The CDR3 reads CASRRDRETSPLHF. The CDR3 bases are TGTGCCAGCAGGCGGGACAGGGAGACTTCACCCCTCCACTTT. The full variable domain, its missing parts supplied by reference TRBV5-4 and TRBJ1-6, is ETGVTQSPTHLIKTRGQQVTLRCSSQSGHNTVSWYQQALGQGPQFIFQYYREEENGRGNFPPRFSGLQFPNYSSELNVNALELDDSALYLCASRRDRETSPLHFGNGTRLTVT.

The V and J genes are TRBV6-1 and TRBJ1-1, with 7 nucleotides matching TRBD1. CDR3 size: 13 residues. Germline CDR1 and CDR2: MNHNS and SASEGT. V lost 3 bases to trimming and J lost 7 bases; unmatched junction nucleotides: 5. The CDR3 sequence: CASSETQGDEAFF. CDR3 bases: TGTGCCAGCAGTGAGACCCAGGGGGATGAAGCTTTCTTT.

The chain links TRBV9 to TRBJ2-7; 8 bases fit TRBD2. There are 14 residues in the CDR3. V gave up 4 bases and J gave up 6 bases; unmatched junction bases: 9. CDR1 and CDR2 (germline): SGDLS, YYNGEE. Here the CDR3 reads CASSQNLAGLEQYF. Written as DNA, the CDR3 is TGTGCCAGCAGCCAGAATCTAGCGGGCCTCGAGCAGTACTTC.

This rearrangement joins TRBV27 to TRBJ2-7, with D perhaps TRBD2 (7 bases). Trimming left V 1 base short and J 3 bases short, with 10 bases between. Germline CDR1 MNHEY, CDR2 SMNVEV (reference sequence). CDR3 length equals 14 residues. The CDR3 loop reads CASSLLGGRYEQYF. CDR3 in DNA: TGTGCCAGCAGTTTATTGGGGGGGCGCTACGAGCAGTACTTC.

The chain employs TRBV5-1 and TRBJ2-1, with 10 bases matching TRBD2. CDR3 length equals 15 residues. V shed 3 bases, J shed 4 bases, and the junction held 4 bases outside the gene matches. Germline CDR1 is SGHRS and CDR2 is YFSETQ. Written as DNA, the CDR3 is TGCGCCAGCAGCTCAACTAGCGGGGCTTACAATGAGCAGTTCTTC. Its translation is CASSSTSGAYNEQFF.

The gene calls are TRBV30 and TRBJ1-2, with 7 positions matching TRBD1. Germline values: CDR1 GTSNPN, CDR2 SVGIG (reference sequence). The CDR3 extends over 12 amino acids. V dropped 7 bases and J dropped 4; count of bases not matched to a gene: 6. The CDR3 sequence is CASDRDLYGYTF. The CDR3 nucleotides read TGTGCCTCTGACAGGGATCTCTATGGCTACACCTTC.

This clone has a single count. The chain couples TRBV11-2 to TRBJ1-2; D gene unclear. The CDR3 loop spans 12 amino acids. Germline CDR1 reads SGHAT; CDR2 reads FQNNGV. The ends were cut back, 5 bases at V and 4 bases at J, with 8 bases in the middle. CDR3 in DNA: TGTGCCAGCAGCCCCGGGTTCTATGGCTACACCTTC. Protein sequence: CASSPGFYGYTF.

CDR3 amino acids: CASSLRSLGQGGWETQYF. CDR3 in DNA: TGTGCCAGCAGCTTAAGGAGCTTAGGACAGGGGGGCTGGGAGACCCAGTACTTC. The chain is built from TRBV7-3 and TRBJ2-5, with 10 bases aligning to TRBD1. J gave up 5 bases and V 1 base, and 13 bases lay outside the gene matches. The CDR3 runs 18 residues. Germline CDR1 SGHTA, CDR2 FQGTGA.

The chain links TRBV19 to TRBJ1-2, with 8 bases identical to TRBD1. Germline-derived CDR1 and CDR2 are LNHDA and SQIVND (reference sequence). V shed 0 bases, J shed 8 bases, and the junction held 11 bases outside the gene matches. There are 16 residues in the CDR3. CDR3 nucleotide sequence: TGTGCCAGTAGTATAGACGCGGGACAGGCCGCTAGCGGCTACACCTTC. This sequence encodes CASSIDAGQAASGYTF. The whole variable domain, remainder taken from reference TRBV19 and TRBJ1-2, is DGGITQSPKYLFRKEGQNVTLSCEQNLNHDAMYWYRQDPGQGLRLIYYSQIVNDFQKGDIAEGYSVSREKKESFPLTVTSAQKNPTAFYLCASSIDAGQAASGYTFGSGTRLTVV.

The rearrangement joins TRBV4-1 to TRBJ1-2; 9 bases are shared with TRBD1. CDR1 MGHRA and CDR2 YSYEKL come from the germline V gene. Trimming cost V 4 bases and J 2 bases; bases outside gene matches: 5. The CDR3 extends over 15 amino acids. CDR3 protein: CASSRRTGDNYGYTF. CDR3 nucleotide sequence: TGCGCCAGCAGCCGGCGGACAGGGGACAACTATGGCTACACCTTC.

This chain joins TRBV25-1 and TRBJ2-1; weak D call: TRBD2 (6 bases). This CDR3 region has 13 residues. Germline loops: CDR1 MGHDK, CDR2 SYGVNS. V was clipped by 6 bases and J by 13 bases, with 19 bases between them. CDR3 coding DNA: TGTGCCAGCAGCCTCGGTATGGGGGGTCAACAGTTCTTC. This translates into CASSLGMGGQQFF.

The rearrangement joins TRBV9 to TRBJ1-3; the D gene is possibly TRBD1 (5 bases). In germline, CDR1 is SGDLS, CDR2 YYNGEE. The CDR3 consists of 18 residues. V lost 0 bases, J lost 2 bases, and 18 bases lay in between. CDR3 bases: TGTGCCAGCAGCGTAGCACCGGGACTTCAAGTCGCTGGAAACACCATATATTTT. This codes for CASSVAPGLQVAGNTIYF.

The gene calls are TRBV7-2 and TRBJ2-7; 8 bases fit TRBD2. Trimming took 0 bases from V and 6 from J; bases not matched to a gene: 4. This CDR3 is 14 amino acids long. CDR1 is SGHTA, CDR2 FQGNSA, per germline. In DNA form, the CDR3 reads TGTGCCAGCAGCTTAGCGATCGGGGGGGGCGAGCAGTACTTC. The encoded protein is CASSLAIGGGEQYF.

This clone was counted between two and nine times. V is TRBV18 and J is TRBJ1-4; D unresolved. Germline CDR1 KGHSH, CDR2 LQKENI. V gave up 6 bases and J gave up 7 bases, with 15 bases separating them. The CDR3 contains 14 residues. The CDR3 spells CASSPGAFVEKLFF. For the CDR3, the DNA is TGTGCCAGCTCCCCCGGTGCGTTCGTTGAAAAACTGTTTTTT.

This clone occurred once. An end of the junction does not agree with germline; a read error may underlie this. Distinct nucleotide sequences in the sample also encode this CDR3. The CDR3 DNA is TGTGCTAGCGGTTTGGGCCTAGCGGGAGGGCCCAACGAGCAGTACTTC. This translates into CASGLGLAGGPNEQYF. This sequence joins TRBV12-5 and TRBJ2-7; TRBD2 agrees at 12 bases. The CDR3 extends over 16 amino acids. The germline CDR1 and CDR2 sequences are LGHNT and FRNRAP.

This clone has a single count. This rearrangement joins TRBV5-1 to TRBJ2-5, with a possible D match to TRBD1 (6 bases). Deletions cut 1 base from V and 3 bases from J, with 16 bases between. Germline assignment: CDR1 SGHRS and CDR2 YFSETQ. The CDR3 sequence is 16 residues long. The CDR3 DNA follows: TGCGCCAGCAGCTTGATGACCGGGACACGGGAAGAGACCCAGTACTTC. It is translated as CASSLMTGTREETQYF. The variable domain in full, with the rest retrieved from reference TRBV5-1 and TRBJ2-5, is KAGVTQTPRYLIKTRGQQVTLSCSPISGHRSVSWYQQTPGQGLQFLFEYFSETQRNKGNFPGRFSGRQFSNSRSEMNVSTLELGDSALYLCASSLMTGTREETQYFGPGTRLLVL.

CDR3 sequence (DNA): TGTGCCAGCAGGGGGCAGGCTAGCGGGGAAGGTTCGCAGTACTTC. Protein product: CASRGQASGEGSQYF. The V call is TRBV11-2, the J call TRBJ2-7; the match to TRBD2 covers 9 bases. Unmatched junction bases numbered 15, after V lost 6 bases and J lost 9 bases. This CDR3 is 15 amino acids long. Germline V gene sequence: CDR1 SGHAT, CDR2 FQNNGV.

The chain couples TRBV14 to TRBJ1-1; 7 bases fit TRBD1. The CDR3 is 14 amino acids. The junction had 8 bases not matched to a gene; V was cut back by 6 bases and J by 4 bases. The germline V gene encodes CDR1 SGHDN and CDR2 FVKESK. The CDR3 nucleotides read TGTGCCAGCAGGGAAACAGGGGATGGCACTGAAGCTTTCTTT. Translating gives CASRETGDGTEAFF.

The chain uses TRBV5-8 and TRBJ2-1; D is undetermined. V lost 1 base and J lost 6, with 5 bases in between. This CDR3 is 12 amino acids long. Germline values: CDR1 SGHTS, CDR2 YDEGEE. In nucleotides, the CDR3 is TGTGCCAGCAGCTTGCTGTTCAATGAGCAGTTCTTC. Amino acid sequence: CASSLLFNEQFF.

This sequence joins TRBV5-8 and TRBJ1-2; 8 positions agree with TRBD1. V shed 4 bases, J shed 8 bases, and the junction held 13 bases outside the gene matches. From germline, CDR1 is SGHTS and CDR2 YDEGEE. This CDR3 is 15 amino acids long. This CDR3 reads CASSARTGGSMGYTF. The CDR3 DNA reads TGTGCCAGCAGCGCAAGAACAGGGGGATCTATGGGCTACACCTTC.

V and J are TRBV15 and TRBJ2-1; 9 bases are a match to TRBD2. Germline trimming cut 5 bases from V and 5 bases from J; bases unmatched to any gene: 4. CDR3 length: 14 amino acids. CDR1 and CDR2 (germline): LNHNV, YYDKDF (reference sequence). The DNA for the CDR3 is TGTGCCACCAGCGCAGGGACTAGCCACAATGAGCAGTTCTTC. It codes for CATSAGTSHNEQFF.

The chain is built from TRBV10-2 and TRBJ1-5, with a possible D match to TRBD1 (5 bases). The length of the CDR3 is 14 residues. The V gene lost 5 bases and the J gene lost 6 bases, with 14 bases spanning the gap. CDR1 is WSHSY, CDR2 SAAADI, per germline. Here the CDR3 DNA reads TGCGCCAGCAGTACAGCGGGACGGGCTCAGCCCCAGCATTTT. Its translation: CASSTAGRAQPQHF.

In nucleotides, the CDR3 is TGTGCCAGCAGCTGGACTAGCGGGAGGGTGGATACGCAGTATTTT. Translation: CASSWTSGRVDTQYF. This rearrangement joins TRBV5-8 to TRBJ2-3; 15 bases align to TRBD2. The germline CDR1 and CDR2 sequences are SGHTS and YDEGEE. The trim removed 3 bases at V and 6 bases at J, leaving 2 bases unmatched. The CDR3 spans 15 residues.

The chain links TRBV11-2 to TRBJ2-1, with TRBD2 as a possible D gene (6 bases). V lost 10 bases to trimming and J lost 5 bases, with 15 bases between them. This CDR3 region has 13 residues. Germline assignment: CDR1 SGHAT and CDR2 FQNNGV. CDR3 bases: TGTGCCACCGAGGAGGGCCCGGACAATGAGCAGTTCTTC. Amino acid sequence: CATEEGPDNEQFF.

The V call is TRBV6-5, the J call TRBJ2-5, with 11 nucleotides matching TRBD2. In germline, CDR1 is MNHEY, CDR2 SVGAGI. V lost 0 bases, J lost 5 bases, and 5 bases stayed unmatched. The CDR3 covers 16 residues. In nucleotides, the CDR3 is TGTGCCAGCAGTTACTCGATAGCGGGAGGGGGGGAGACCCAGTACTTC. Encoded protein: CASSYSIAGGGETQYF.

The V call is TRBV19, the J call TRBJ2-1, with D possibly matching TRBD2 (6 bases). Per the germline V gene, CDR1 is LNHDA and CDR2 is SQIVND (reference sequence). The CDR3 is made up of 14 amino acids. Trimming cost V 6 bases and J 1 base, with 10 bases left between them. Here the CDR3 DNA reads TGTGCCAGTAGGGGGACTTCTTCCTACAATGAGCAGTTCTTC. Amino acids: CASRGTSSYNEQFF.

The chain employs TRBV11-2 and TRBJ2-7, with 7 nucleotides matching TRBD2. The trim removed 5 bases at V and 5 bases at J, leaving 3 bases unmatched. The CDR3 length is 12 residues. From germline, CDR1 is SGHAT and CDR2 FQNNGV. The chain's CDR3 is CASSEAGNEQYF. The CDR3 coding sequence is TGTGCCAGCAGCGAAGCGGGGAACGAGCAGTACTTC.